This T cell receptor (beta chain) was documented in a study of cytotoxic CD8 clonotypes in ibrutinib-treated CLL. Study-wide context: Results showed around 24 partial and 2 complete responses; following median about 68 months, roughly 15 remained remitted, roughly twelve advanced. Whole-study results and caveats: Baseline clonality was higher than in age-matched healthy donors and moved in step with circulating CD8+ T-cell counts. Public clonotypes were seen rarely and were contracted or stable on treatment.

A word on this clone: Its antigen is not identified.

This table comes from immunoSEQ multiplex PCR, and its TCRdb copy is limited to in-frame clones, with some not included. The table has 150,000 to 250,000 clones, around 72% seen once. The V gene lost 1 base and the J gene lost 0 bases, with 8 bases spanning the gap. Germline assignment: CDR1 SGHRS and CDR2 YFSETQ. The CDR3 is 15 residues long. The specimen comprised PBMCs, sampled after 24 months of ibrutinib treatment. This chain uses TRBV5-1 with TRBJ2-1, with D unresolved. The source is a human donor with chronic lymphocytic leukemia. CDR3 in DNA: TGCGCCAGCAGCTTGCTAGGAAGCTCCTACAATGAGCAGTTCTTC. Translating gives CASSLLGSSYNEQFF.